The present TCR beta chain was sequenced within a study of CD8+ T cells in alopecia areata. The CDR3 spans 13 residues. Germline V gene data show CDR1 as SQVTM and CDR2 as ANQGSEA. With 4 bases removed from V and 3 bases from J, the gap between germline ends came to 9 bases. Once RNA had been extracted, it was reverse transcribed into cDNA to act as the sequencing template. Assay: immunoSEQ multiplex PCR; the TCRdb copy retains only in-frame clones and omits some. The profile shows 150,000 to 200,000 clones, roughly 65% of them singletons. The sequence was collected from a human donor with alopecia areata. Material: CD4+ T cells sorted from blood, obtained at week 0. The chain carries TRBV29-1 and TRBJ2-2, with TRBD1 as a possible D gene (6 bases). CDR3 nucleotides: TGCAGCGTTGGTAACAGGGACACCGGGGAGCTGTTTTTT. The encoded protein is CSVGNRDTGELFF.